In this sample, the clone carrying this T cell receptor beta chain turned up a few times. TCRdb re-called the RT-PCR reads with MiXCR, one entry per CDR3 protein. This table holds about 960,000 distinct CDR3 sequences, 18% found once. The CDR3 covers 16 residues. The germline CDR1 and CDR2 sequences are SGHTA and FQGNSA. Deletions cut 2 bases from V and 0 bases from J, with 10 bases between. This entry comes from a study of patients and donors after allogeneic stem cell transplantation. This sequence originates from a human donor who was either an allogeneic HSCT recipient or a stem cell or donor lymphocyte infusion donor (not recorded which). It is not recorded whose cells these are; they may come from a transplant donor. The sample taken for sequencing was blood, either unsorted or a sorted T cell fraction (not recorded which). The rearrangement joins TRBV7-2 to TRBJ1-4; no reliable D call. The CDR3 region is CASSLRPAPTNEKLFF. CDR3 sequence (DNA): TGTGCCAGCAGCTTACGCCCAGCCCCAACTAATGAAAAACTGTTTTTT.